What follows are 29 T cell receptor beta chains derived from one specimen sequenced in a study of T cell clonality in common variable immunodeficiency. General study findings and limits: Fewer deletions and N-nucleotide insertions were reportedly seen in common variable immunodeficiency TCR beta sequences.

Clones were sequenced by immunoSEQ multiplex PCR, and TCRdb holds only the in-frame ones, with some missing. The sample yields about 35,000 clones, without any singletons. No antigen has been identified for these receptors. Sequenced material: peripheral blood mononuclear cells. Receptors originate from a human donor with common variable immunodeficiency.

On this clone: The read comes to an end 3 residues before the CDR3 does, leaving the germline J gene to fill in the end. The V and J genes are TRBV30 and TRBJ1-1; maybe TRBD1 (5 bases). The CDR3 sequence is 13 residues long. CDR1 is GTSNPN and CDR2 is SVGIG in the germline V gene (reference sequence). The CDR3: CAWRGDSKGEAFF. Incomplete CDR3 DNA: TGTGCCTGGAGGGGCGACAGTAAGGGCGAA.

As regards this clone: The CDR3 end lies 3 residues beyond the end of the read and is filled in from the germline J gene. The chain links TRBV30 to TRBJ2-1, with a possible D match to TRBD2 (6 bases). V lost 0 bases and J lost 4, with 19 bases in between. Germline lookup yields CDR1 GTSNPN and CDR2 SVGIG (reference sequence). There are 17 residues in the CDR3. CDR3 sequence reads: CAWSVGGMVYRYNEQFF. CDR3 DNA (partial): TGTGCCTGGAGTGTTGGGGGGATGGTATACCGATACAATGAG.

This clone was observed many times. The read finishes 3 residues shy of the CDR3 end, and the germline J gene is used to complete it. The genes are TRBV27 and TRBJ2-1; 10 positions match TRBD1. CDR3 size: 16 residues. The germline V gene has CDR1 MNHEY and CDR2 SMNVEV (reference sequence). With 6 bases clipped from V and 6 bases from J, the junction kept 11 bases outside the gene matches. The CDR3 here is CASRVRWGQGINEQFF. The sequenced part of the CDR3 DNA is TGTGCCAGCAGGGTAAGGTGGGGACAGGGGATCAATGAG.

As concerns this clone: The CDR3 goes on 3 residues after the read ends, and that part is filled in from the germline J gene. The chain carries TRBV11-2 and TRBJ2-7; D remains unclear. The CDR3 has 13 residues. Germline V gene lookup returns CDR1 SGHAT and CDR2 FQNNGV. With 3 bases removed from V and 3 bases from J, the gap between germline ends came to 9 bases. CDR3 amino acids: CASSLKQYYEQYF. The sequenced CDR3 bases are TGTGCCAGCAGCTTGAAACAGTACTACGAG. Full variable domain (outside the CDR3, taken from reference TRBV11-2 and TRBJ2-7): EAGVAQSPRYKIIEKRQSVAFWCNPISGHATLYWYQQILGQGPKLLIQFQNNGVVDDSQLPKDRFSAERLKGVDSTLKIQPAKLEDSAVYLCASSLKQYYEQYFGPGTRLTVT.

This clone was observed a handful of times. The sequenced fragment ends 3 residues before the CDR3 boundary, so the rest is inferred from the germline J gene. The V and J genes are TRBV7-2 and TRBJ2-7; D is ambiguous. The CDR3 runs to 15 residues. Germline CDR1 is SGHTA and CDR2 is FQGNSA. Trimming took off 6 bases at V and 2 bases at J, with 17 bases between the two ends. CDR3 DNA (partial): TGTGCCAGCAGACTCGTAGAATGGGCTACCTACGAG. Translated, it gives CASRLVEWATYE. The full CDR3 is CASRLVEWATYEQYF. Combining the CDR3 with reference TRBV7-2 and TRBJ2-7 gives the whole variable domain GAGVSQSPSNKVTEKGKDVELRCDPISGHTALYWYRQSLGQGLEFLIYFQGNSAPDKSGLPSDRFSAERTGGSVSTLTIQRTQQEDSAVYLCASRLVEWATYEQYFGPGTRLTVT.

This clone has ten or more counts. Read sequence stops 3 residues before the CDR3 end, and the germline J gene provides the missing end. The chain is built from TRBV23-1 and TRBJ2-7; D remains ambiguous. TRBV23-1 carries the ORF label, with uncertain function. The ends were cut back, 0 bases at V and 4 bases at J, with 7 bases in the middle. The CDR3 has 13 amino acids. The covered CDR3 bases are TGCGCCAGCAGTCAATCAGAGCCGTACGAG. This gives the protein CASSQSEPYE. From start to end, the CDR3 is CASSQSEPYEQYF.

Only a few counts were recorded for this clone. Read data end 3 residues before the CDR3 end; the end is taken from the germline J gene. This chain uses TRBV6-1 with TRBJ2-7; maybe TRBD1 (6 bases). From germline, CDR1 is MNHNS and CDR2 SASEGT. V lost 1 base and J 3 bases, leaving 7 bases between the germline ends. There are 13 residues in the CDR3. CDR3 loop: CASSEGTVYEQYF. The part of the CDR3 DNA that was read is TGTGCCAGCAGTGAAGGGACAGTCTACGAG.

Judged by abundance, this clone is medium-sized (0.01 to 0.1%). From the germline J gene comes the end of the CDR3, since the read stops 3 residues before it. The J gene is TRBJ1-2, the V gene TRBV7-9; D remains unclear. V lost 1 base to trimming and J lost 7 bases, with 7 bases between them. From germline, CDR1 is SEHNR and CDR2 FQNEAQ (reference sequence). The CDR3 loop spans 12 amino acids. CDR3 bases read: TGTGCCAGCAGCTTAGTAGAGGGTGGC. Amino acid sequence: CASSLVEGG. The entire CDR3 is CASSLVEGGYTF.

This clone has at least ten counts. Sequencing ends 3 residues short of the CDR3 end; the germline J gene provides the rest. The V and J genes are TRBV5-1 and TRBJ1-1, with D hard to call. Germline V gene sequence: CDR1 SGHRS, CDR2 YFSETQ. Between the trimmed V and J ends, which lost 0 bases and 2 bases, there was a span of 8 bases. The length of the CDR3 is 14 residues. The CDR3 sequence: CASSLGRVNTEAFF. Partial CDR3 DNA: TGCGCCAGCAGCTTGGGTAGGGTTAACACTGAA. The whole variable domain, filled in from reference TRBV5-1 and TRBJ1-1, reads KAGVTQTPRYLIKTRGQQVTLSCSPISGHRSVSWYQQTPGQGLQFLFEYFSETQRNKGNFPGRFSGRQFSNSRSEMNVSTLELGDSALYLCASSLGRVNTEAFFGQGTRLTVV.

This clone was detected ten times or more. The read ends 3 residues before the CDR3 terminus; that terminus is restored from the germline J gene. This sequence joins TRBV30 and TRBJ1-5, with D maybe TRBD1 (6 bases). V lost 6 bases to trimming and J lost 4 bases, with 16 bases between them. CDR1 is GTSNPN and CDR2 is SVGIG in the germline V gene (reference sequence). The CDR3 is 14 residues long. The CDR3 here is CACSGGTRNQPQHF. CDR3 DNA (partial): TGTGCCTGCTCGGGGGGCACACGTAATCAGCCC.

A remark on this clone: The CDR3 end lies 3 residues beyond the end of the read and is filled in from the germline J gene. This chain links TRBV20-1 with TRBJ2-3; 9 bases map to TRBD2. This CDR3 has 14 amino acids. Per germline, CDR1 DFQATT and CDR2 SNEGSKA (reference sequence). V was clipped by 7 bases and J by 1 base; unmatched bases: 6. CDR3 in amino acids: CSVPTSGRTDTQYF. The sequenced CDR3 bases are TGCAGTGTGCCGACTAGCGGCCGCACAGATACG.

For this clone: The read falls 3 residues short of the CDR3 end, and the missing part is taken from the germline J gene. The rearrangement joins TRBV5-4 to TRBJ2-7; 8 bases agree with TRBD2. Trimming at V came to 9 bases and at J to 6 bases, leaving 8 bases not matched to a gene. The V gene's germline CDR1 is SGHNT and CDR2 YYREEE (reference sequence). The CDR3 contains 12 residues. The sequenced part of the CDR3 DNA is TGTGCCACCAACCGTGGGACTAGCGAG. Translating gives CATNRGTSE. The full CDR3 protein is CATNRGTSEQYF.

This clone turned up a few times. The CDR3 end falls 3 residues outside the read, so it is completed with the germline J gene. The chain carries TRBV19 and TRBJ2-7, with a weak D call TRBD1 (5 bases). The germline gives CDR1 LNHDA, CDR2 SQIVND (reference sequence). V lost 3 bases and J lost 0, with 9 bases in between. This CDR3 has 14 residues. CDR3: CASSIWQGSYEQYF. The covered CDR3 bases are TGTGCCAGTAGTATTTGGCAGGGCTCCTACGAG.

This clone was found a few times. The read ends 3 residues early relative to the CDR3; the germline J gene fills the gap. This sequence joins TRBV5-1 and TRBJ2-5, with TRBD1 matching 7 bases. V was pared by 0 bases and J by 5 bases, with 7 bases of the junction left unmatched. The CDR3 has 15 amino acids. Germline V gene lookup returns CDR1 SGHRS and CDR2 YFSETQ. The sequenced part of the CDR3 DNA is TGCGCCAGCAGCTTGGGTCCACAGGGGAAGGAGACC. This sequence encodes CASSLGPQGKET. The CDR3, in full, reads CASSLGPQGKETQYF.

This clone appeared many times. CDR3: CASSRGGRYEQYF. Partial CDR3 DNA: TGCGCCAGCAGCCGCGGGGGGCGCTACGAG. The chain couples TRBV4-1 to TRBJ2-7; TRBD2 agrees at 8 bases. The CDR3 goes on 3 residues after the read ends, and that part is filled in from the germline J gene. The CDR3 has 13 amino acids. The germline gives CDR1 MGHRA, CDR2 YSYEKL. The V and J ends lost 4 bases and 3 bases, in that order; junction bases with no gene match: 2.

In this sample, this clone turned up many times. The CDR3 end falls 3 residues outside the read, so it is completed with the germline J gene. The chain couples TRBV6-2 or TRBV6-3 to TRBJ2-5; a possible D gene is TRBD1 (6 bases). This CDR3 has 14 residues. CDR1 MNHEY and CDR2 SVGEGT come from the germline V gene. V lost 4 bases to trimming and J lost 4 bases, with 13 bases between them. The CDR3 region is CASSSNRVGETQYF. CDR3 DNA (partial): TGTGCCAGCAGTTCAAACAGGGTCGGAGAGACC.

This clone was recorded many times. At one of its ends the junction is not consistent with the germline gene, which may arise from a read error. The CDR3 goes on 3 residues after the read ends, and that part is filled in from the germline J gene. The chain combines TRBV29-1 with TRBJ1-2, with 7 bases fitting TRBD1. The germline V gene encodes CDR1 SQVTM and CDR2 ANQGSEA. CDR3 length: 12 amino acids. The CDR3 loop reads CSVRTGDYSYTF. CDR3 bases read: TGCAGCGTTCGGACAGGCGACTATAGC.

This clone has a count of ten or more. The CDR3 goes on 3 residues after the read ends, and that part is filled in from the germline J gene. The chain recombines TRBV10-3 with TRBJ2-1; D unresolved. CDR3 size: 14 residues. With 2 bases removed from V and 2 bases from J, the gap between germline ends came to 7 bases. Germline V lookup: CDR1 ENHRY, CDR2 SYGVKD. CDR3 sequence: CAISESHTYNEQFF. CDR3 DNA, as far as it was read: TGTGCCATCAGTGAGAGCCATACCTACAATGAG.

This clone was seen more than once but under ten times. The CDR3 end lies 3 residues beyond the end of the read and is filled in from the germline J gene. This sequence joins TRBV18 and TRBJ1-5; unclear D gene. The CDR3 loop spans 17 amino acids. V lost 3 bases and J 0 bases, leaving 15 bases between the germline ends. Per germline, CDR1 KGHSH and CDR2 LQKENI. The CDR3 DNA, read in part, is TGTGCCAGCTCACCCGGTCCCGGATACTATAGCAATCAGCCC. It specifies CASSPGPGYYSNQP. The complete CDR3 sequence is CASSPGPGYYSNQPQHF.

This clone was picked up a small number of times. The read ends 3 residues early relative to the CDR3; the germline J gene fills the gap. This sequence joins TRBV2 and TRBJ2-5; no reliable D call. The germline V and J ends were trimmed by 5 bases and 5 bases, with 9 bases remaining between them. CDR1 SNHLY and CDR2 FYNNEI come from the germline V gene. The CDR3 loop spans 12 amino acids. CDR3 bases read: TGTGCCAGCAGTTACAGCTCGGAGACC. As protein: CASSYSSET. The whole CDR3 protein is CASSYSSETQYF.

Note on this clone: Sequencing ends 3 residues short of the CDR3 end; the germline J gene provides the rest. The chain carries TRBV19 and TRBJ1-5; 9 bases fit TRBD1. V shed 7 bases, J shed 5 bases, and the junction held 3 bases outside the gene matches. The length of the CDR3 is 13 residues. Germline V gene lookup returns CDR1 LNHDA and CDR2 SQIVND (reference sequence). CDR3 DNA, as far as it was read: TGTGCCAGTAAGGACAGGGGTTATCAGCCC. Translated, it gives CASKDRGYQP. The entire CDR3 sequence reads CASKDRGYQPQHF.

With respect to this clone: The read gets to within 3 residues of the CDR3 end, and the germline J gene fills in the rest. The chain combines TRBV7-8 with TRBJ2-7; 14 bases match TRBD2. This CDR3 has 17 residues. CDR1 is SGHVS and CDR2 is FQNEAQ in the germline V gene. The V gene end was trimmed by 1 base and the J gene end by 1 base; junction bases not matched to a gene: 3. CDR3 DNA (partial): TGTGCCAGCAGCTTAGAACGGACTAGCGGGGGGTCCTACGAG. It is translated as CASSLERTSGGSYE. The entire CDR3 protein reads CASSLERTSGGSYEQYF. The whole variable domain, remainder taken from reference TRBV7-8 and TRBJ2-7, is GAGVSQSPRYKVAKRGQDVALRCDPISGHVSLFWYQQALGQGPEFLTYFQNEAQLDKSGLPSDRFFAERPEGSVSTLKIQRTQQEDSAVYLCASSLERTSGGSYEQYFGPGTRLTVT.

This clone has a count of ten or more. Sequencing ends 3 residues short of the CDR3 end; the germline J gene provides the rest. The V gene is TRBV2, the J gene TRBJ1-2; 7 bases line up with TRBD1. The ends lost 3 bases at V and 4 bases at J; junction bases unmatched: 8. The germline gives CDR1 SNHLY, CDR2 FYNNEI. CDR3 length: 15 residues. The CDR3 spells CASSEGRSGGYGYTF. CDR3 DNA (partial): TGTGCCAGCAGTGAGGGCCGGTCAGGGGGCTATGGC.

A few counts support this clone. The CDR3 goes on 3 residues after the read ends, and that part is filled in from the germline J gene. This chain uses TRBV20-1 with TRBJ2-7; TRBD2 agrees at 10 bases. Germline-derived CDR1 and CDR2 are DFQATT and SNEGSKA (reference sequence). CDR3 length: 14 amino acids. V trimming: 6 bases; J trimming: 1 base; junction bases outside the gene matches: 6. The DNA read from the CDR3 is TGCAGTGCCTACCTAGCGGGAGTTTCCTACGAG. Its protein product is CSAYLAGVSYE. The CDR3 as a whole reads CSAYLAGVSYEQYF.

CDR3 DNA (partial): TGCAGTGCTAGAGATGTGACAGGGAACTATGGC. Its protein is CSARDVTGNYG. The entire CDR3 protein reads CSARDVTGNYGYTF. The chain couples TRBV20-1 to TRBJ1-2, with 7 bases aligning to TRBD1. The observed sequence ends 3 residues before the CDR3 terminus, with the missing tail filled in from the germline J gene. Germline lookup yields CDR1 DFQATT and CDR2 SNEGSKA (reference sequence). This CDR3 contains 14 residues. V shed 0 bases and J 2 bases; nucleotides not matched to a gene: 3.

This clone was counted at least ten times. The read falls 3 residues short of the CDR3 end, and the missing part is taken from the germline J gene. The chain links TRBV30 to TRBJ1-4; D unclear. The length of the CDR3 is 13 residues. The germline V gene has CDR1 GTSNPN and CDR2 SVGIG (reference sequence). V was cut by 5 bases and J by 8 bases, with 15 bases left in between. The DNA read from the CDR3 is TGTGCCTGGCAGCAGCAGGTCCGGGAAAAA. Translated: CAWQQQVREK. The entire CDR3 protein reads CAWQQQVREKLFF.

There are many counts of this clone. The sequenced fragment ends 3 residues before the CDR3 boundary, so the rest is inferred from the germline J gene. V usage is TRBV18 and J usage is TRBJ2-3; TRBD2 matches at 7 bases. CDR3 size: 16 residues. From germline, CDR1 is KGHSH and CDR2 LQKENI. After removal of 5 bases from V and 4 bases from J, the junction contained 12 bases not matched to a gene. The chain's CDR3 is CASSSPYSGLSDTQYF. CDR3 DNA, as far as it was read: TGTGCCAGCTCAAGCCCGTATTCGGGACTATCAGATACG.

The table lists this clone with many counts. The read terminates 3 residues before the CDR3 end, so the remaining end is supplied by the germline J gene. V usage is TRBV28 and J usage is TRBJ2-2; D is unclear. V lost 5 bases to trimming and J lost 8 bases, with 9 bases between them. The CDR3 is 12 residues long. Germline V lookup: CDR1 MDHEN, CDR2 SYDVKM. CDR3 DNA, as far as it was read: TGTGCCAGCAGTCCCCCTCGGGGGGAG. Translation: CASSPPRGE. The entire CDR3 is CASSPPRGELFF.

By share of the sample, this clone is medium-sized. The read gets to within 3 residues of the CDR3 end, and the germline J gene fills in the rest. The V call is TRBV2, the J call TRBJ2-7; D gene uncertain. V gave up 2 bases and J gave up 6 bases, with 14 bases separating them. The CDR3 spans 14 residues. CDR1 is SNHLY, CDR2 FYNNEI, per germline. The sequenced CDR3 bases are TGTGCCAGCAGTGAACGCCACAGCACCGGCGAG. Translation: CASSERHSTGE. The complete CDR3 sequence is CASSERHSTGEQYF. The variable domain in full, with the rest retrieved from reference TRBV2 and TRBJ2-7, is EPEVTQTPSHQVTQMGQEVILRCVPISNHLYFYWYRQILGQKVEFLVSFYNNEISEKSEIFDDQFSVERPDGSNFTLKIRSTKLEDSAMYFCASSERHSTGEQYFGPGTRLTVT.